Listed below are T cell receptor beta chains from one sample, sequenced in a study of cytomegalovirus exposure and HLA in healthy donors. The assay was immunoSEQ multiplex PCR, and TCRdb's table has in-frame clones only and misses some. The profile shows approximately 140,000 clones, approximately 85% of them singletons. The sequencing sample was made of PBMCs. All receptors derive from a man aged 45 to 65 in good health and CMV-seropositive. Both conserved end residues are part of each CDR3. Each record gives: D gene, V gene, J gene, clone size, CDR3 protein, CDR3 DNA. A D gene is named only where the DNA matches it firmly. The listing skips clone size in some rows; elsewhere it reads once, few, many or a size class.

>TRBD2|TRBV2|TRBJ2-1|NA
CASRWGGEAGQFF
TGTGCCAGCAGGTGGGGGGGGGAGGCCGGGCAGTTCTTC
>NA|TRBV11-3|TRBJ2-7|NA
CASSSQGGEQYF
TGTGCCAGCAGCTCTCAGGGGGGCGAGCAGTACTTC
>TRBD1|TRBV27|TRBJ2-1|NA
CASSSGQVYNEQFF
TGTGCCAGCAGTTCGGGACAGGTCTACAATGAGCAGTTCTTC
>NA|TRBV7-9|TRBJ2-3|NA
CASSSWTGRGTTDTQYF
TGTGCCAGCAGCTCCTGGACAGGGAGGGGTACGACAGATACGCAGTATTTT
>NA|TRBV6-5|TRBJ1-6|NA
CASRQELNSPLHF
TGTGCCAGCAGACAGGAGCTAAATTCACCCCTCCACTTT
>TRBD1|TRBV28|TRBJ2-7|NA
CASSSRDRVGNEQYF
TGTGCCAGCAGTTCCCGCGACAGGGTCGGCAACGAGCAGTACTTC
>TRBD1|TRBV30|TRBJ1-2|NA
CAWSDPGQGTFGYTF
TGTGCCTGGAGTGATCCGGGACAGGGGACGTTTGGCTACACCTTC
>NA|TRBV21-1|TRBJ2-2|NA
CASSPTGTSGTNTGELFF
TGTGCCAGCAGCCCTACCGGGACTAGCGGGACGAACACCGGGGAGCTGTTTTTT
>NA|TRBV5-1|TRBJ2-7|NA
CASSVSGSYEQYF
TGCGCCAGCAGCGTTAGCGGCAGCTACGAGCAGTACTTC
>NA|TRBV2|TRBJ1-4|NA
CASTEESEKLFF
TGTGCCAGCACGGAGGAAAGCGAAAAACTGTTTTTT
>TRBD2|TRBV5-6|TRBJ2-7|NA
CASSFLYERESGEQYF
TGTGCCAGCAGCTTTCTATACGAGCGGGAGAGTGGTGAGCAGTACTTC
>NA|TRBV5-1|TRBJ1-2|once
CASSLTGGRDGYTF
TGCGCCAGCAGCTTGACTGGGGGCCGCGATGGCTACACCTTC
>NA|TRBV19|TRBJ2-5|once
CASSIGGSDETQYF
TGTGCCAGTAGTATTGGGGGGAGCGACGAGACCCAGTACTTC
>TRBD1|TRBV5-4|TRBJ2-7|NA
CASSLRDRVYEQYF
TGTGCCAGCAGCTTGAGGGACAGGGTCTACGAGCAGTACTTC
>NA|TRBV7-2|TRBJ1-2|NA
CASSMDTYYGYTF
TGTGCCAGCAGCATGGACACCTACTATGGCTACACCTTC
>NA|TRBV19|TRBJ2-4|NA
CASRARQALYIQYF
TGTGCCAGTAGAGCTAGACAGGCGCTATACATTCAGTACTTC
>TRBD1|TRBV18|TRBJ1-5|NA
CASSLKGQGTLNSNQPQHF
TGTGCCAGCTCACTAAAGGGACAGGGAACACTGAATAGCAATCAGCCCCAGCATTTT
>TRBD2|TRBV10-3|TRBJ2-3|NA
CAIMGGEAGTDTQYF
TGTGCCATCATGGGAGGGGAGGCGGGCACAGATACGCAGTATTTT
>NA|TRBV28|TRBJ2-7|NA
CASSLSRGPYEQYF
TGTGCCAGCAGTTTGAGCAGGGGCCCCTACGAGCAGTACTTC
>NA|TRBV6-6|TRBJ1-5|NA
CASSYSGANQPQHF
TGTGCCAGCAGTTACTCAGGGGCGAATCAGCCCCAGCATTTT
>NA|TRBV11-2|TRBJ2-2|once
CASSLDRTPPGELFF
TGTGCCAGCAGCTTGGACCGGACACCGCCCGGGGAGCTGTTTTTT
>TRBD1|TRBV18|TRBJ1-4|NA
CASSPPGDRGPPNEKLFF
TGTGCCAGCTCACCACCGGGGGACAGGGGGCCGCCTAATGAAAAACTGTTTTTT
>TRBD2|TRBV19|TRBJ2-1|few
CASSLKGSLLAGDYNEQFF
TGTGCCAGTAGCCTGAAGGGTTCACTACTAGCGGGGGACTACAATGAGCAGTTCTTC
>TRBD1|TRBV30|TRBJ1-3|NA
CAWGTGGNGNTIYF
TGTGCCTGGGGGACAGGGGGCAATGGAAACACCATATATTTT
>TRBD2|TRBV4-1|TRBJ2-7|NA
CASRKLAGVAPLYEQYF
TGCGCCAGCAGGAAACTAGCGGGTGTAGCCCCCCTCTACGAGCAGTACTTC
>NA|TRBV10-3|TRBJ1-1|few
CAIRVQGMGTEAFF
TGTGCCATCAGGGTGCAGGGGATGGGAACTGAAGCTTTCTTT
>TRBD1|TRBV7-3|TRBJ2-2|NA
CASSLIGQGFGGELFF
TGTGCCAGCAGCTTAATTGGACAGGGATTTGGCGGGGAGCTGTTTTTT
>TRBD1|TRBV7-6|TRBJ1-1|NA
CASSLEGQGGAFF
TGTGCCAGCAGCTTAGAGGGACAGGGGGGAGCTTTCTTT
>NA|TRBV30|TRBJ2-5|NA
CAWSKGGTWYF
TGTGCCTGGAGTAAAGGAGGGACCTGGTACTTC
>TRBD2|TRBV5-1|TRBJ2-1|NA
CASSLGTSGTGEQFF
TGCGCCAGCAGCCTCGGGACTAGCGGGACAGGGGAGCAGTTCTTC
>NA|TRBV28|TRBJ1-3|NA
CASSIYRSGGGNTIYF
TGTGCCAGCAGTATCTACAGATCAGGCGGGGGAAACACCATATATTTT
>NA|TRBV6-1|TRBJ1-1|NA
CASRVDSLYAEAFF
TGTGCCAGTCGGGTCGACAGCTTGTACGCTGAAGCTTTCTTT
>NA|TRBV29-1|TRBJ2-1|NA
CSVVGSVQFF
TGCAGCGTTGTGGGGAGTGTGCAGTTCTTC
>TRBD2|TRBV5-6|TRBJ2-3|few
CASSLVGGGIRPTQYF
TGTGCCAGCAGCTTGGTAGGCGGGGGAATCAGGCCAACGCAGTATTTT
>NA|TRBV10-2|TRBJ2-3|NA
CASRWTQRDTQYF
TGCGCCAGCAGGTGGACTCAGCGGGATACGCAGTATTTT
>NA|TRBV5-5|TRBJ1-2|NA
CASSLGQGSGYTF
TGTGCCAGCAGCTTGGGGCAGGGGAGTGGCTACACCTTC
>NA|TRBV20-1|TRBJ2-5|few
CTREKETQYF
TGCACGAGGGAGAAAGAGACCCAGTACTTC
>NA|TRBV5-1|TRBJ2-7|NA
CASSLSGQAYEQYF
TGCGCCAGCAGCTTATCGGGTCAAGCCTACGAGCAGTACTTC
>NA|TRBV7-8|TRBJ1-6|NA
CASSLGGDLNSPLHF
TGTGCCAGCAGCTTAGGGGGGGATCTTAATTCACCCCTCCACTTT
>NA|TRBV21-1|TRBJ1-5|NA
CASTLSCEEAVQPQHF
TGTGCCAGCACCCTCTCTTGCGAGGAGGCGGTTCAGCCCCAGCATTTT
>TRBD1|TRBV28|TRBJ1-4|once
CASSPDRGINEKLFF
TGTGCCAGCAGTCCCGACAGGGGGATTAATGAAAAACTGTTTTTT
>TRBD1|TRBV6-5|TRBJ2-1|NA
CASSYTGDRHEQFF
TGTGCCAGCAGTTACACAGGGGATAGACATGAGCAGTTCTTC